One sample yielded the 14 T cell receptor beta chains listed below, sequenced in a study of blood T cell repertoires in COVID-19. Assay used: immunoSEQ multiplex PCR; TCRdb lists only in-frame clones, some missing. The sample shows about 270,000 clones, 86% of them seen only once. Sequencing was carried out using peripheral blood. The receptors come from a middle-aged man with active or convalescent COVID-19.

This clone appeared a few times. The CDR3 loop is CANSLTGGAVLNTF. In nucleotides, the CDR3 is TGTGCCAATTCCCTCACAGGGGGCGCAGTCTTAAACACCTTC. V gene TRBV2 combines with J gene TRBJ1-2, with 9 bases that match TRBD1. The CDR3 runs 14 residues. J was trimmed by 12 bases and V by 10 bases; bases with no gene match: 18. The germline gives CDR1 SNHLY, CDR2 FYNNEI.

The chain recombines TRBV25-1 with TRBJ2-1; D may be TRBD1 (6 bases). V lost 1 base and J lost 8, with 18 bases in between. Germline V gene sequence: CDR1 MGHDK, CDR2 SYGVNS. The CDR3 consists of 16 residues. The CDR3, as DNA: TGTGCCAGCAGTGAATTCGGCGGAGGTAACAGGGATGAGCAGTTCTTC. Its translation: CASSEFGGGNRDEQFF.

This chain links TRBV5-4 with TRBJ2-2, with D possibly being TRBD1 (6 bases). CDR1 is SGHNT, CDR2 YYREEE, per germline (reference sequence). The germline V and J ends were trimmed by 6 bases and 2 bases, with 11 bases remaining between them. The CDR3 is 14 amino acids. CDR3 DNA: TGTGCCAGCACCGTACAGGGTAACACCGGGGAGCTGTTTTTT. Translation: CASTVQGNTGELFF.

This chain links TRBV14 with TRBJ2-7; no clear D gene. The CDR3 runs 13 residues. From germline, CDR1 is SGHDN and CDR2 FVKESK. V lost 0 bases and J 3 bases, leaving 6 bases between the germline ends. CDR3 residues: CASSQEFYYEQYF. CDR3 nucleotides: TGTGCCAGCAGCCAAGAATTCTACTACGAGCAGTACTTC. The entire variable domain, with the rest obtained from reference TRBV14 and TRBJ2-7, is as follows: EAGVTQFPSHSVIEKGQTVTLRCDPISGHDNLYWYRRVMGKEIKFLLHFVKESKQDESGMPNNRFLAERTGGTYSTLKVQPAELEDSGVYFCASSQEFYYEQYFGPGTRLTVT.

The CDR3 sequence: CASSSNTGGLYEQYF. The CDR3 DNA reads as TGTGCCAGCAGCTCCAACACCGGGGGGCTCTACGAGCAGTACTTC. The rearrangement joins TRBV7-9 to TRBJ2-7, with D possibly matching TRBD2 (7 bases). The V end was cut by 4 bases, the J end by 3 bases, with 16 bases between. This CDR3 is built from 15 residues. Germline V lookup: CDR1 SEHNR, CDR2 FQNEAQ (reference sequence). The variable domain in full, completed from reference TRBV7-9 and TRBJ2-7, reads DTGVSQNPRHKITKRGQNVTFRCDPISEHNRLYWYRQTLGQGPEFLTYFQNEAQLEKSRLLSDRFSAERPKGSFSTLEIQRTEQGDSAMYLCASSSNTGGLYEQYFGPGTRLTVT.

The chain's CDR3 is CATSDEPGQGGLASYEQYF. The CDR3 DNA reads TGTGCCACCAGTGACGAACCGGGACAGGGGGGTCTGGCCTCCTACGAGCAGTACTTC. The chain has TRBV24-1 and TRBJ2-7; TRBD1 matches 11 bases. The CDR3 totals 19 residues. With V trimmed by 4 bases and J by 0 bases, 13 bases remained unmatched. Per germline, CDR1 KGHDR and CDR2 SFDVKD.

The chain uses TRBV7-9 and TRBJ2-7, with D possibly TRBD2 on 5 matching bases. The CDR3 sequence is 14 residues long. CDR1 and CDR2 (germline): SEHNR, FQNEAQ (reference sequence). V lost 2 bases, J lost 5 bases, and 13 bases lay in between. Here the CDR3 reads CASSLPADLNEQYF. Written as DNA, the CDR3 is TGTGCCAGCAGCTTACCAGCGGACTTAAACGAGCAGTACTTC.

The chain employs TRBV27 and TRBJ2-2; D uncertain. The CDR3 loop spans 14 amino acids. Trimming took off 1 base at V and 1 base at J, with 4 bases between the two ends. Per the germline V gene, CDR1 is MNHEY and CDR2 is SMNVEV (reference sequence). The CDR3: CASSLYRNTGELFF. DNA of the CDR3: TGTGCCAGCAGTTTATACAGGAACACCGGGGAGCTGTTTTTT.

This clone has only one observation. The gene calls are TRBV6-5 and TRBJ1-1, with TRBD1 identical over 11 bases. The CDR3 has 15 amino acids. V was clipped by 6 bases and J by 3 bases; unmatched bases: 6. From germline, CDR1 is MNHEY and CDR2 SVGAGI. The CDR3: CASRDLGQGDTEAFF. The CDR3 coding sequence is TGTGCCAGCAGGGACCTGGGACAGGGGGACACTGAAGCTTTCTTT.

The chain employs TRBV30 and TRBJ1-4; tentative D call: TRBD1 (6 bases). Germline values: CDR1 GTSNPN, CDR2 SVGIG (reference sequence). The ends were cut back, 3 bases at V and 8 bases at J, with 13 bases in the middle. The CDR3 extends over 13 amino acids. The CDR3 here is CAWRSGQLEKLFF. DNA of the CDR3: TGTGCCTGGAGAAGTGGACAGTTGGAAAAACTGTTTTTT.

This clone was seen just once. V gene TRBV28 combines with J gene TRBJ1-2, with 7 positions matching TRBD1. Unmatched junction bases numbered 9, after V lost 6 bases and J lost 2 bases. Germline CDR1 reads MDHEN; CDR2 reads SYDVKM. This CDR3 is built from 15 residues. For the CDR3, the DNA is TGTGCCAGCAGGAACAGGGGAGCCTTGAACTATGGCTACACCTTC. As protein: CASRNRGALNYGYTF.

The genes are TRBV10-3 and TRBJ2-3; a possible D gene is TRBD2 (5 bases). This CDR3 spans 14 amino acids. In germline, CDR1 is ENHRY, CDR2 SYGVKD. The V gene lost 5 bases and the J gene lost 1 base, with 10 bases spanning the gap. The CDR3 DNA sequence: TGTGCCATCAGTTTTGGGCGGGGCACAGATACGCAGTATTTT. Its translation is CAISFGRGTDTQYF.

This clone was counted a single time. V is TRBV10-1 and J is TRBJ2-7; the D gene is possibly TRBD1 (5 bases). Germline V gene data show CDR1 as WNHNN and CDR2 as SYGVQD (reference sequence). The CDR3 covers 13 residues. V gave up 8 bases and J gave up 4 bases, with 15 bases separating them. DNA for the CDR3: TGCGCCAGCTCCGACAGTCTCTGGTACGAGCAGTACTTC. Protein: CASSDSLWYEQYF.

This chain joins TRBV5-4 and TRBJ1-3; D is possibly TRBD1 (6 bases). Trimming took off 2 bases at V and 7 bases at J, with 13 bases between the two ends. The germline V gene encodes CDR1 SGHNT and CDR2 YYREEE (reference sequence). The CDR3 covers 14 residues. This chain's CDR3 is CASSLKQGGNTIYF. The CDR3 bases are TGTGCCAGCAGCTTAAAACAGGGCGGCAACACCATATATTTT.